This T cell receptor beta chain was captured in a study of vaccination and CD4 T cells after COVID-19. A remark on this clonotype: Its antigen is as yet unknown.

Sequenced with the Oncomine TCR Beta short-read assay was DNA taken from cultured CD4+ T cells. From the PCR reads, TCRdb called clonotypes with MiXCR, one entry per CDR3 protein. The repertoire has roughly 20,000 distinct CDR3 sequences, around 46% of them found once; the top ten carry around an eighth. Time point given: late sampling 161 to 241 days after vaccination in three convalescent patients. The treatment denotes: approximately 9-day PBMC culture with coronavirus spike peptide pools or control peptides (ViraFEST assay). This clonotype was obtained from a human donor who had recovered from COVID-19. The sequenced sample was CD4+ T cells from blood, cultured in vitro, obtained about 7 months after SARS-CoV-2 vaccination.

CDR3 protein: CSARTGPTEAFF. Here the CDR3 DNA reads TGCAGTGCTAGGACAGGGCCCACTGAAGCTTTCTTT. The rearrangement uses TRBV20-1 and TRBJ1-1; TRBD1 matches at 7 bases. The junction had 2 bases not matched to a gene; V was cut back by 3 bases and J by 4 bases. CDR1 and CDR2 from the germline V gene are DFQATT and SNEGSKA (reference sequence). The CDR3 length is 12 residues.